The TCR beta chain described here comes from a study of T cell responses to AZD1222 COVID-19 vaccine. General study points: As reported, nearly half of all spike-specific TCRs target variant regions that are unmutated. Clonal diversity was possibly underestimated, and the donors were mostly white British, with more females.

In the case of this clone: What it recognizes is unknown.

Germline loops: CDR1 SGDLS, CDR2 YYNGEE. This CDR3 has 16 amino acids. With 4 bases removed from V and 2 bases from J, the gap between germline ends came to 19 bases. The table came from immunoSEQ multiplex PCR; TCRdb's copy has only in-frame clones and leaves some out. The table records about 100,000 clones, approximately 89% of them present only once. The chain uses TRBV9 and TRBJ2-7, with D hard to call. The sample here was peripheral blood, taken on day 0 of MenACWY control vaccination. The sequence was collected from an adult in good health. CDR3: CASSPKKGTRAYEQYF. For the CDR3, the DNA is TGTGCCAGCAGCCCAAAGAAGGGAACAAGGGCCTACGAGCAGTACTTC.